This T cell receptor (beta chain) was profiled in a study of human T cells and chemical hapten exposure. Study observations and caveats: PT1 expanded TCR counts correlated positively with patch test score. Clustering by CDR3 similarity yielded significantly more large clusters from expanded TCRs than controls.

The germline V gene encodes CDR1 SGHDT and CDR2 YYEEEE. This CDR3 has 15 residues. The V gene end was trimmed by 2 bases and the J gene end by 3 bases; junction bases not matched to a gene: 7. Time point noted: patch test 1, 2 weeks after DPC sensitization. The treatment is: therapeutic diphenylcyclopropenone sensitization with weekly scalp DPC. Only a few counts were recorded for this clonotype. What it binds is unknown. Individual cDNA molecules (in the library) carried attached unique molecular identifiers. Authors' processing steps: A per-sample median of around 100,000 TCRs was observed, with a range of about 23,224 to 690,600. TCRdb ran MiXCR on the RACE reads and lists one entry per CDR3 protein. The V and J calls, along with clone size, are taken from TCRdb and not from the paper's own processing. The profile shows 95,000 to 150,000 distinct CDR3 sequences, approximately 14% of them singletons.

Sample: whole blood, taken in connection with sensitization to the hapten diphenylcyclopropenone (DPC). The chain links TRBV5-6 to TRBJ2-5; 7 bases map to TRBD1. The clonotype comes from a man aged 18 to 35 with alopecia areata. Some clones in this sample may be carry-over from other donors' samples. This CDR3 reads CASSFRGQVEETQYF. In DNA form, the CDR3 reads TGTGCCAGCAGCTTTCGAGGACAGGTTGAAGAGACCCAGTACTTC.